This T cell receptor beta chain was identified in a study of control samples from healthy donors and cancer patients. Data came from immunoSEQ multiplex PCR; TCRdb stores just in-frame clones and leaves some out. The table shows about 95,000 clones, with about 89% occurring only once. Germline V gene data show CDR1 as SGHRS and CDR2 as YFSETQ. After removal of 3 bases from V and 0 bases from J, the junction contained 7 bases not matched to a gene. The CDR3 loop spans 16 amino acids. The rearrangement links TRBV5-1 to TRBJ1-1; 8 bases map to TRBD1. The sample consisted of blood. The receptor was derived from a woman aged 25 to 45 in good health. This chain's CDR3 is CASSSDRGVMNTEAFF. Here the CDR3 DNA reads TGCGCCAGCAGCTCCGACAGGGGCGTGATGAACACTGAAGCTTTCTTT.